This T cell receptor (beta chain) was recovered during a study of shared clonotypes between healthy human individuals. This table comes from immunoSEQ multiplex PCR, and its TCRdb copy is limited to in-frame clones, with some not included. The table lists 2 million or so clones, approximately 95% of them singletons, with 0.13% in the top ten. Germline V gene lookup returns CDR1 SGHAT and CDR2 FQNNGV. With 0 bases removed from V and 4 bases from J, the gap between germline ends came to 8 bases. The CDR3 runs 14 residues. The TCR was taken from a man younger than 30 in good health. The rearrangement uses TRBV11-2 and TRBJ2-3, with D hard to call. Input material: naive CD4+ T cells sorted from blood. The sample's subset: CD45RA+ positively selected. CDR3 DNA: TGTGCCAGCAGCTTAGACAGGTTATCAGATACGCAGTATTTT. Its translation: CASSLDRLSDTQYF. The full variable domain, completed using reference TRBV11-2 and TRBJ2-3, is EAGVAQSPRYKIIEKRQSVAFWCNPISGHATLYWYQQILGQGPKLLIQFQNNGVVDDSQLPKDRFSAERLKGVDSTLKIQPAKLEDSAVYLCASSLDRLSDTQYFGPGTRLTVL.